These 11 T cell receptor beta chains were sequenced from one sample in a study of T-cell reconstitution after alpha-beta-depleted transplantation in children. Unique molecular identifiers were used in preparing the TCRbeta library. TCRdb reprocessed the PCR reads with MiXCR, giving one entry per CDR3 protein. The sample contains 190,000 or so distinct CDR3 sequences, approximately 6.8% of which appear only once. The sequenced sample was PBMCs from the stem cell graft donor, obtained from the stem cell graft. These receptors were collected from a human donor who donated a stem cell graft to a child with Wiskott-Aldrich syndrome.

At least ten counts were recorded for this clonotype. The chain links TRBV7-2 to TRBJ2-4; no reliable D call. CDR1 SGHTA and CDR2 FQGNSA come from the germline V gene. The CDR3 has 13 residues. V was clipped by 5 bases and J by 4 bases, with 9 bases between them. The CDR3 coding sequence is TGTGCCAGCAGCCATAAGGAGAAAAACATTCAGTACTTC. Translation: CASSHKEKNIQYF.

This clonotype was seen a handful of times. The J gene is TRBJ1-1, the V gene TRBV20-1; D call uncertain. The ends were cut back, 6 bases at V and 10 bases at J, with 21 bases in the middle. The CDR3 length is 13 residues. Per the germline V gene, CDR1 is DFQATT and CDR2 is SNEGSKA (reference sequence). DNA of the CDR3: TGCAGTGCCCCGGCGGGTGGACTGGGCCCAGCTTTCTTT. This codes for CSAPAGGLGPAFF.

There are many counts of this clonotype. This sequence joins TRBV5-1 and TRBJ1-1; 7 positions match TRBD1. This CDR3 region has 13 residues. The germline V gene encodes CDR1 SGHRS and CDR2 YFSETQ. The V gene end was trimmed by 0 bases and the J gene end by 7 bases; junction bases not matched to a gene: 3. CDR3 sequence (DNA): TGCGCCAGCAGCTTGGAGTCAGGGGGTGAAGCTTTCTTT. As protein: CASSLESGGEAFF. Supplemented by reference TRBV5-1 and TRBJ1-1, the full variable domain reads KAGVTQTPRYLIKTRGQQVTLSCSPISGHRSVSWYQQTPGQGLQFLFEYFSETQRNKGNFPGRFSGRQFSNSRSEMNVSTLELGDSALYLCASSLESGGEAFFGQGTRLTVV.

Turning to this clonotype: A clone one base away is much larger, so this may be a read error. The V and J genes are TRBV20-1 and TRBJ2-7; D possibly corresponds to TRBD1 (7 bases). The ends were cut back, 6 bases at V and 11 bases at J, with 26 bases in the middle. This CDR3 is built from 14 residues. CDR1 and CDR2 from the germline V gene are DFQATT and SNEGSKA (reference sequence). The CDR3: CSATGAGRIRREYF. In DNA, the CDR3 is TGCAGTGCCACAGGGGCGGGAAGGATCAGAAGGGAGTACTTC.

This clonotype was counted ten times or more. V gene TRBV12-3 or TRBV12-4 combines with J gene TRBJ1-2; D ambiguous. The V end was cut by 2 bases, the J end by 3 bases, with 7 bases between. The CDR3 is 13 amino acids. CDR3 in DNA: TGTGCCAGCAGTTTAATGGTCGACTATGGCTACACCTTC. Protein product: CASSLMVDYGYTF.

This clonotype has only a few counts. This rearrangement joins TRBV30 to TRBJ2-3, with 12 bases that match TRBD2. Germline values: CDR1 GTSNPN, CDR2 SVGIG (reference sequence). This CDR3 contains 17 residues. V was pared by 3 bases and J by 2 bases, with 9 bases of the junction left unmatched. The CDR3, as DNA: TGTGCCTGGAGGTCGCCGACTAGCGGGGGTTTCACAGATACGCAGTATTTT. As protein: CAWRSPTSGGFTDTQYF.

This clonotype has at least ten counts. The CDR3 protein is CASSGDVATGELFF. The DNA of the CDR3 is TGCGCCAGCAGCGGGGATGTAGCTACCGGGGAGCTGTTTTTT. The V gene is TRBV5-1, the J gene TRBJ2-2; the D is unclear. The V end was cut by 4 bases, the J end by 5 bases, with 12 bases between. This CDR3 contains 14 residues. Germline values: CDR1 SGHRS, CDR2 YFSETQ.

With respect to this clonotype: A much larger clone sits a single nucleotide away, making a read error possible. The chain uses TRBV11-2 and TRBJ2-1, with 16 bases lining up with TRBD2. The germline V gene encodes CDR1 SGHAT and CDR2 FQNNGV. J gave up 5 bases and V 2 bases, and 9 bases lay outside the gene matches. There are 19 residues in the CDR3. In DNA form, the CDR3 reads TGTGCCAGCAGCTTAATTCTGGGACTAGCGGGAGGGCGTAACAATGAGCAGTTCTTC. Residues: CASSLILGLAGGRNNEQFF.

This clonotype occurred many times. The rearrangement joins TRBV24-1 to TRBJ1-3, with D uncertain. V was clipped by 7 bases and J by 0 bases, with 0 bases between them. The CDR3 is made up of 11 amino acids. CDR1 is KGHDR, CDR2 SFDVKD, per germline. The CDR3 nucleotides are TGTGCCACCAGCTCTGGAAACACCATATATTTT. Translating gives CATSSGNTIYF.

This clonotype was seen a handful of times. The chain combines TRBV7-9 with TRBJ2-7; D may be TRBD2 (5 bases). There are 14 residues in the CDR3. The ends were cut back, 11 bases at V and 3 bases at J, with 20 bases in the middle. The V gene's germline CDR1 is SEHNR and CDR2 FQNEAQ (reference sequence). The CDR3 sequence: CAGLPLEEGYEQYF. CDR3 bases: TGTGCCGGGTTACCCCTGGAAGAGGGCTACGAGCAGTACTTC.

This clonotype showed up many times. This rearrangement joins TRBV20-1 to TRBJ2-7; D is perhaps TRBD1 (6 bases). The germline gives CDR1 DFQATT, CDR2 SNEGSKA (reference sequence). Trimming took 4 bases from V and 2 from J, leaving 9 bases between them. The CDR3 has 12 amino acids. CDR3 residues: CSANTGPYEQYF. DNA for the CDR3: TGCAGTGCTAATACAGGGCCCTACGAGCAGTACTTC.